This T cell receptor (beta chain) was recovered during a study of regulatory T cells in long-lasting Graves disease. Study-level results: Persistent cases favored TRBV28, TRBJ1-2 and TRBJ2-5.

The length of the CDR3 is 16 residues. Losses at the gene ends were 4 bases for V and 4 bases for J; bases not matched to a gene: 13. CDR1 and CDR2 from the germline V gene are SGHRS and YFSETQ. Indicated time point: newly diagnosed GD, antithyroid drugs for less than 3 months. PBMC RNA served as the TCR library source. To make TCR beta libraries, researchers used iRepertoire HTBI primers and Arm-PCR of CDR3 regions. Each CDR3 protein is one row after TCRdb ran MiXCR on the multiplex PCR reads. Altogether approximately 490,000 distinct CDR3 sequences are present, 15% to 20% being singletons, with the ten largest covering 9% to 15%. This clonotype was observed at least ten times. Its antigen remains unknown. The same data also went into a second study, on T cells in Graves' hyperthyroidism and ophthalmopathy. This second report adds: Stable hyperthyroidism was separated from ophthalmopathy by a model based on 13 V-J features.

The sequencing used peripheral blood mononuclear cells (PBMCs), collected at new diagnosis, from a patient treated with antithyroid drugs. The rearrangement links TRBV5-1 to TRBJ1-1; 7 bases fit TRBD1. This sequence was found in a man between 40 and 49 years old with Graves disease. CDR3 sequence: CASSPTGQAPGTEAFF. The CDR3 DNA is TGCGCCAGCAGCCCAACCGGACAGGCGCCAGGCACTGAAGCTTTCTTT. The full variable domain, in which reference TRBV5-1 and TRBJ1-1 provide the parts outside the CDR3, is KAGVTQTPRYLIKTRGQQVTLSCSPISGHRSVSWYQQTPGQGLQFLFEYFSETQRNKGNFPGRFSGRQFSNSRSEMNVSTLELGDSALYLCASSPTGQAPGTEAFFGQGTRLTVV.